The entry below gives a single T cell receptor (beta chain) sequence along with its context. Per the study methods: For nucleated cells, counts were estimated from reference gene primer amplification. Only in-frame clones appear in the TCRdb table, and some are missing; sequencing was by immunoSEQ multiplex PCR. From that table come the V and J calls and clone size; the DNA was used to work out D and trimming. The sample carries 200,000 to 250,000 clones, 86% recorded once. From germline, CDR1 is LGHNA and CDR2 YNFKEQ. The CDR3 loop spans 14 amino acids. The V end lost 2 bases, the J end lost 6 bases, and 10 bases lay between the germline ends. The data are from a study of blood T cell repertoires in COVID-19. Study summary: Acute-phase and convalescent COVID-19 samples originated in the United States, Italy and Spain. Nucleic acid was either cDNA or gDNA, and it came from T cells, B-cell-depleted T cells, or PBMCs.

The clonotype was recovered from a man older than 75 with acute or convalescent COVID-19. Sequenced material: peripheral blood. The chain combines TRBV4-2 with TRBJ2-2; D gene ambiguous. The chain's CDR3 is CASSQQDGSGELFF. The CDR3 nucleotides read TGTGCCAGCAGCCAACAGGATGGGTCCGGGGAGCTGTTTTTT.